The 27 T cell receptor beta chains given below trace back to one sample, sequenced in a study of blood T cells in healthy people across ages. The authors ran a second PCR of about 6 to 11 cycles using a sample-barcoded 5' primer and a J-beta primer mix. TCRdb reprocessed the 5' RACE reads with MiXCR, giving one entry per CDR3 protein. The sample has 650,000 to 700,000 distinct CDR3 sequences, approximately 52% seen once. The sequenced material came from blood. Every receptor here comes from a woman aged 80 or over in good health.

The CDR3: CASSSKLGVNTGELFF. CDR3 nucleotides: TGCGCCAGCAGCTCAAAACTAGGAGTTAACACCGGGGAGCTGTTTTTT. The V call is TRBV5-1, the J call TRBJ2-2, with D possibly TRBD2 on 5 matching bases. CDR3 length equals 16 residues. Trimming left V 3 bases short and J 2 bases short, with 14 bases between. From germline, CDR1 is SGHRS and CDR2 YFSETQ.

This clonotype was seen ten or more times. The chain employs TRBV7-9 and TRBJ2-1; TRBD1 aligns across 7 bases. CDR1 and CDR2 (germline): SEHNR, FQNEAQ (reference sequence). V was pared by 4 bases and J by 5 bases, with 5 bases of the junction left unmatched. This CDR3 is built from 14 residues. CDR3 nucleotides: TGTGCCAGCAGCTCGACAGGGTTGGACAATGAGCAGTTCTTC. It encodes CASSSTGLDNEQFF.

There are a few counts of this clonotype. The V and J genes are TRBV5-1 and TRBJ1-6, with D perhaps TRBD1 (5 bases). CDR1 and CDR2 from the germline V gene are SGHRS and YFSETQ. The V and J ends lost 0 bases and 0 bases respectively, with 16 bases between them. The length of the CDR3 is 19 residues. CDR3 sequence reads: CASSLVGGTDSSYNSPLHF. DNA of the CDR3: TGCGCCAGCAGCTTGGTCGGTGGAACAGACAGCTCCTATAATTCACCCCTCCACTTT.

This clonotype has only a few counts. A clone one base away is much larger, so this may be a read error. CDR3 protein: CASSVEGTGLGYTF. The CDR3 DNA reads TGTGCCAGCAGCGTAGAAGGGACGGGGCTAGGCTACACCTTC. The chain recombines TRBV7-2 with TRBJ1-2; maybe TRBD1 (5 bases). Germline CDR1 and CDR2: SGHTA and FQGNSA. The V end lost 5 bases, the J end lost 8 bases, and 18 bases lay between the germline ends. The CDR3 is made up of 14 amino acids.

V gene TRBV3-1 combines with J gene TRBJ1-1, with D possibly matching TRBD1 (5 bases). Per germline, CDR1 LGHDT and CDR2 YNNKEL (reference sequence). This CDR3 region has 14 residues. V dropped 5 bases and J dropped 0 bases, with 10 bases sitting between them. CDR3 sequence: CASSCEGMNTEAFF. In nucleotides, the CDR3 is TGTGCCAGCAGCTGCGAGGGGATGAACACTGAAGCTTTCTTT.

The chain has TRBV18 and TRBJ2-5; D unclear. The CDR3 runs 15 residues. V lost 0 bases, J lost 4 bases, and 12 bases lay in between. Germline V gives CDR1 KGHSH, CDR2 LQKENI. The CDR3, as DNA: TGTGCCAGCTCACCACCCACCCGTCCCTCAGAGACCCAGTACTTC. This sequence encodes CASSPPTRPSETQYF. Together with reference TRBV18 and TRBJ2-5, the CDR3 gives the full variable domain: NAGVMQNPRHLVRRRGQEARLRCSPMKGHSHVYWYRQLPEEGLKFMVYLQKENIIDESGMPKERFSAEFPKEGPSILRIQQVVRGDSAAYFCASSPPTRPSETQYFGPGTRLLVL.

Comment on this clonotype: At one end, the junction sequence differs from germline, possibly due to a read error. The chain uses TRBV5-1 and TRBJ2-3, with TRBD1 matching over 7 bases. CDR3 size: 13 residues. Per germline, CDR1 SGHRS and CDR2 YFSETQ. CDR3 loop: CVSSWVGGYTQYF. Written as DNA, the CDR3 is TGCGTCAGCAGCTGGGTAGGGGGCTATACGCAGTATTTT.

The genes are TRBV2 and TRBJ2-5; TRBD2 might be the D (6 bases). Trimming left V 6 bases short and J 7 bases short, with 15 bases between. Germline lookup yields CDR1 SNHLY and CDR2 FYNNEI. The CDR3 covers 13 residues. The DNA for the CDR3 is TGTGCCAGCAGACGAGGACTAAGGACGACCCAGTACTTC. Protein: CASRRGLRTTQYF.

This chain uses TRBV4-2 with TRBJ2-5, with 8 bases matching TRBD2. Losses at the gene ends were 4 bases for V and 4 bases for J; bases not matched to a gene: 11. Germline V lookup: CDR1 LGHNA, CDR2 YNFKEQ. There are 16 residues in the CDR3. CDR3 in DNA: TGTGCCAGCAGCCGAGATGGTCGGGGGGGACGAGAGACCCAGTACTTC. This translates into CASSRDGRGGRETQYF.

This clonotype was picked up a small number of times. This sequence joins TRBV28 and TRBJ2-5; D uncertain. The last part of the DNA fits TRBJ2-7 better; the J call may be wrong. Germline V CDR1 and CDR2: MDHEN, SYDVKM. The CDR3 runs 13 residues. DNA of the CDR3: TGTGCCACCATTAGTGGGAAAACTTACGAGCAGTACTTC. Protein product: CATISGKTYEQYF.

This clonotype was recorded a few times. This chain connects TRBV3-1 to TRBJ2-7; TRBD2 matches 9 bases. CDR3 length equals 18 residues. The V and J ends lost 0 bases and 6 bases, in that order; junction bases with no gene match: 15. Germline loops: CDR1 LGHDT, CDR2 YNNKEL (reference sequence). This CDR3 is CASSQEASGRLRDREQYF. The DNA of the CDR3 is TGTGCCAGCAGCCAAGAAGCAAGCGGGAGGCTCCGGGATCGCGAGCAGTACTTC.

This clonotype was found once. The rearrangement joins TRBV4-1 to TRBJ1-5; the D gene is possibly TRBD1 (6 bases). The CDR3 has 17 amino acids. Germline V gives CDR1 MGHRA, CDR2 YSYEKL. V was clipped by 0 bases and J by 1 base, with 13 bases between them. This chain's CDR3 is CASSQDKGVKSNQPQHF. The CDR3 DNA reads TGCGCCAGCAGCCAAGATAAGGGGGTAAAAAGCAATCAGCCCCAGCATTTT.

This clonotype was picked up one time. This chain links TRBV3-1 with TRBJ1-4; TRBD1 aligns across 7 bases. Trimming removed 4 bases from V and 6 bases from J; junction bases left unmatched: 8. The CDR3 consists of 15 residues. Germline values: CDR1 LGHDT, CDR2 YNNKEL (reference sequence). The CDR3 nucleotides are TGTGCCAGCAGCCCTCGACAGGGAGGGGATGAAAAACTGTTTTTT. Protein product: CASSPRQGGDEKLFF. The entire variable domain, with the rest obtained from reference TRBV3-1 and TRBJ1-4, is as follows: DTAVSQTPKYLVTQMGNDKSIKCEQNLGHDTMYWYKQDSKKFLKIMFSYNNKELIINETVPNRFSPKSPDKAHLNLHINSLELGDSAVYFCASSPRQGGDEKLFFGSGTQLSVL.

Remarks on this clonotype: One junction end does not reproduce the germline sequence, and a read error may be involved. The chain is built from TRBV27 and TRBJ1-1; TRBD1 is a possible D gene (5 bases). The CDR3 totals 14 residues. Germline V CDR1 and CDR2: MNHEY, SMNVEV (reference sequence). The CDR3 DNA sequence: TGTGCCAGCAGTCCCAATCCCCGGGGCACTGGAGCTTTCTTT. Its translation: CASSPNPRGTGAFF.

The table lists this clonotype with many counts. The chain recombines TRBV9 with TRBJ2-1; 8 bases line up with TRBD2. The CDR3 extends over 12 amino acids. Germline V gene data show CDR1 as SGDLS and CDR2 as YYNGEE. With 2 bases clipped from V and 12 bases from J, the junction kept 4 bases outside the gene matches. The CDR3: CASSVSGAAQFF. CDR3 bases: TGTGCCAGCAGCGTTAGCGGGGCCGCGCAGTTCTTC. Full variable domain (rest looked up from reference TRBV9 and TRBJ2-1): DSGVTQTPKHLITATGQRVTLRCSPRSGDLSVYWYQQSLDQGLQFLIQYYNGEERAKGNILERFSAQQFPDLHSELNLSSLELGDSALYFCASSVSGAAQFFGPGTRLTVL.

This clonotype was detected ten times or more. The chain combines TRBV11-2 with TRBJ2-5; a possible D gene is TRBD1 (6 bases). V was pared by 5 bases and J by 2 bases, with 12 bases between. Germline values: CDR1 SGHAT, CDR2 FQNNGV. The length of the CDR3 is 14 residues. The CDR3 nucleotides read TGTGCCAGCAGCCGATGGACAGCTCAAGAGACCCAGTACTTC. It encodes CASSRWTAQETQYF.

This chain links TRBV6-5 with TRBJ2-3; 7 bases line up with TRBD1. Germline V gene sequence: CDR1 MNHEY, CDR2 SVGAGI. The CDR3 extends over 16 amino acids. V trimming: 4 bases; J trimming: 3 bases; junction bases outside the gene matches: 10. The CDR3 here is CASSSHLRGKTDTQYF. The CDR3, as DNA: TGTGCCAGCAGTTCCCACCTCAGGGGGAAGACAGATACGCAGTATTTT.

With regard to this clonotype: A much larger clonotype is one base distant, so this may be a read error. This chain links TRBV2 with TRBJ2-7; TRBD2 agrees at 7 bases. The germline V gene encodes CDR1 SNHLY and CDR2 FYNNEI. CDR3 length: 14 residues. For the CDR3, the DNA is TGTGCCGGCAGTGGGAGGGGAATCACCTACGAGCAGTACTTC. Amino acids: CAGSGRGITYEQYF.

Turning to this clonotype: One end of the junction fails to match germline, which may point to a read error. The V gene is TRBV27, the J gene TRBJ2-7; D may be TRBD2 (7 bases). The CDR3 is 15 amino acids. The germline CDR1 and CDR2 sequences are MNHEY and SMNVEV (reference sequence). CDR3 in amino acids: CASSLGSGGPYVQYF. DNA of the CDR3: TGTGCCAGCAGTTTAGGGTCGGGGGGCCCCTACGTGCAGTACTTC.

Comments on this clonotype: This could be a read error, since a much larger clone is one nucleotide away. The V gene is TRBV29-1, the J gene TRBJ2-1; TRBD2 might be the D (6 bases). Germline V CDR1 and CDR2: SQVTM, ANQGSEA. The CDR3 consists of 14 residues. CDR3 sequence: CSVGGLSTDKEQFF. The CDR3 nucleotides are TGCAGCGTTGGGGGACTTTCCACTGACAAGGAGCAGTTCTTC.

J is TRBJ2-1 and V is TRBV7-9; D is perhaps TRBD2 (6 bases). Germline assignment: CDR1 SEHNR and CDR2 FQNEAQ (reference sequence). V dropped 0 bases and J dropped 8 bases, with 17 bases sitting between them. The CDR3 loop spans 16 amino acids. The CDR3 region has the DNA TGTGCCAGCAGCTTAGCTGGGGGAGGCCGGCGCGATGAGCAGTTCTTC. It specifies CASSLAGGGRRDEQFF.

This clonotype was picked up many times. The J gene is TRBJ1-5, the V gene TRBV18, with a possible D match to TRBD1 (6 bases). Germline CDR1 KGHSH, CDR2 LQKENI. CDR3 length: 14 amino acids. Trimming removed 3 bases from V and 3 bases from J, with 9 bases in between. The CDR3 DNA reads as TGTGCCAGCTCACCGGACAGCATCAATCAGCCCCAGCATTTT. Protein: CASSPDSINQPQHF.

This clonotype was seen just once. A much larger clone lies one base from this, so it may be a read error. The rearrangement uses TRBV6-6 and TRBJ2-3; TRBD2 aligns across 12 bases. Germline CDR1 reads MNHNY; CDR2 reads SVGAGI (reference sequence). With 1 base clipped from V and 5 bases from J, the junction kept 7 bases outside the gene matches. The CDR3 runs 17 residues. The CDR3 DNA reads TGTGCCAGCAGTTACTGCTCACTAGCGGGGGGCGTAGATACGCAGTATTTT. Protein: CASSYCSLAGGVDTQYF.

The chain links TRBV27 to TRBJ2-5, with D maybe TRBD1 (6 bases). The CDR3 is 14 residues long. Germline CDR1 reads MNHEY; CDR2 reads SMNVEV (reference sequence). V dropped 6 bases and J dropped 1 base, with 12 bases sitting between them. The CDR3 DNA reads as TGTGCCAGCAGAAGCCAGGGGCCCCAAGAGACCCAGTACTTC. Amino acid sequence: CASRSQGPQETQYF.

The chain uses TRBV2 and TRBJ1-5; 7 bases are a match to TRBD1. Looked up from germline, CDR1 is SNHLY and CDR2 is FYNNEI. Losses at the gene ends were 4 bases for V and 0 bases for J; bases not matched to a gene: 3. This CDR3 spans 15 amino acids. CDR3 protein: CASSGGQISNQPQHF. CDR3 DNA: TGTGCCAGCAGTGGGGGACAGATTAGCAATCAGCCCCAGCATTTT.

V is TRBV7-3 and J is TRBJ1-2; TRBD1 aligns across 11 bases. The CDR3 consists of 15 residues. CDR1 SGHTA and CDR2 FQGTGA come from the germline V gene. The trim removed 5 bases at V and 0 bases at J, leaving 2 bases unmatched. This CDR3 reads CASSMGQGANYGYTF. The CDR3 bases are TGTGCCAGCAGCATGGGACAGGGGGCTAACTATGGCTACACCTTC.

With respect to this clonotype: A read error may explain this, as a much larger clone is one base away. This chain uses TRBV7-2 with TRBJ2-5; D possibly uses TRBD1 or TRBD2 (6 bases each). The germline V gene has CDR1 SGHTA and CDR2 FQGNSA. The CDR3 is 13 residues long. Trimming took off 7 bases at V and 11 bases at J, with 20 bases between the two ends. This CDR3 reads CASTRFGGNEQYF. The CDR3 DNA reads as TGTGCCAGCACCCGGTTCGGGGGCAATGAGCAGTACTTC.